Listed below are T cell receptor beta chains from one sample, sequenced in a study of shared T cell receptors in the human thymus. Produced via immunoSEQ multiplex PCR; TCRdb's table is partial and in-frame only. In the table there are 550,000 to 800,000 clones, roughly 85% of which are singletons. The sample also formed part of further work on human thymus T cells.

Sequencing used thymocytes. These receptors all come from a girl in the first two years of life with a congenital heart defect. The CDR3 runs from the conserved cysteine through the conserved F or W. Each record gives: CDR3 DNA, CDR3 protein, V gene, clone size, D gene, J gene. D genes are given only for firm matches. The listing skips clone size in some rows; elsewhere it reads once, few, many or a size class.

TGTGCCAGCAGCTTAGGGACAAATTACTCTGGAAACACCATATATTTT | CASSLGTNYSGNTIYF | TRBV11-3 | NA | NA | TRBJ1-3
TGCGCCAGCAGCTGGAGGACTAGCGGGGTACTAAACAATGAGCAGTTCTTC | CASSWRTSGVLNNEQFF | TRBV5-1 | NA | TRBD2 | TRBJ2-1
TGCGCCAGCACCCGCTATATAGGGACAGCACCTAACTATGGCTACACCTTC | CASTRYIGTAPNYGYTF | TRBV10-2 | NA | TRBD1 | TRBJ1-2
TGTGCCACCAGCAGAGATTCGGGGGAGGATCAGCCCCAGCATTTT | CATSRDSGEDQPQHF | TRBV15 | NA | NA | TRBJ1-5
TGTGCCAGCAGCTTTAATTTCAGGGGCGAATCCAATGAAAAACTGTTTTTT | CASSFNFRGESNEKLFF | TRBV5-8 | NA | NA | TRBJ1-4
TGTGCCACCTCGAGGAGCTCCTATAATTCACCCCTCCACTTT | CATSRSSYNSPLHF | TRBV28 | NA | NA | TRBJ1-6
TGTGCCAGCAACCCGGGACAGGGGTCCTACGAGCAGTACTTC | CASNPGQGSYEQYF | TRBV2 | NA | TRBD1 | TRBJ2-7
TGTGCCAGTAGTATCGGCAGTGACAGTCACCATAACTATGGCTACACCTTC | CASSIGSDSHHNYGYTF | TRBV19 | NA | NA | TRBJ1-2
TGTGCCAGCAGCTCCCTCCGGGGTAGCTATGGCTACACCTTC | CASSSLRGSYGYTF | TRBV7-8 | NA | NA | TRBJ1-2
TGTGCCAGCAGTGAAGGGCCACTTAGGAGCCAGGGGCAGTACTTC | CASSEGPLRSQGQYF | TRBV6-1 | NA | NA | TRBJ2-7
TGTGCCAGCAGTTACTCGAACCGGGACAAGTTAACTGAAGCTTTCTTT | CASSYSNRDKLTEAFF | TRBV6-5 | NA | NA | TRBJ1-1
TGCGCCAGCAGACTAGCGGGGGCGCCCGGATCCTACAATGAGCAGTTCTTC | CASRLAGAPGSYNEQFF | TRBV5-1 | NA | TRBD2 | TRBJ2-1
TGTGCCAGTAGTTCAAATTCCGGTGGGACAGGGGGCGAAAACTATGGCTACACCTTC | CASSSNSGGTGGENYGYTF | TRBV19 | NA | TRBD1 | TRBJ1-2
TGCGCCAGCAGCTTAACAGGGGGCGCGATCTATGGCTACACCTTC | CASSLTGGAIYGYTF | TRBV5-1 | NA | TRBD1 | TRBJ1-2
TGTGCCAGCAGAAAGGACAGGGGAGGCTCCTACGAGCAGTACTTC | CASRKDRGGSYEQYF | TRBV27 | NA | TRBD1 | TRBJ2-7
TGTGCCAGCAGTCCCCAACAGGAATTCTACGAGCAGTACTTC | CASSPQQEFYEQYF | TRBV6-5 | NA | NA | TRBJ2-7
TGTGCTAGTGGCCTCTCTCGGGGCACTGAAGCTTTCTTT | CASGLSRGTEAFF | TRBV12-5 | NA | NA | TRBJ1-1
TGTGCCAGCAGTCCACCCCGGACAGTCAATTCACCCCTCCACTTT | CASSPPRTVNSPLHF | TRBV6-5 | once | NA | TRBJ1-6
TGTGCCAGCAGCGTAGTCCCAACCGGGACAGGGGGCTCGGTTGCTGGAAACACCATATATTTT | CASSVVPTGTGGSVAGNTIYF | TRBV9 | NA | TRBD1 | TRBJ1-3
TGTGCCACCAGCAGGAGGGACAGGGAGTATAGCAATCAGCCCCAGCATTTT | CATSRRDREYSNQPQHF | TRBV15 | NA | TRBD1 | TRBJ1-5
TGTGCCATTGGGAACAGGGGGAACGAAAAACTGTTTTTT | CAIGNRGNEKLFF | TRBV28 | few | TRBD1 | TRBJ1-4
TGTGCCAGCAGTGAACCCTGGACAGGGGGCAGAAATGAGCAGTTCTTC | CASSEPWTGGRNEQFF | TRBV6-1 | few | TRBD1 | TRBJ2-1
TGTGCCAGCTTCTCGGCGGGGGGGGACAGAGAAGAAACCACTGAAGCTTTCTTT | CASFSAGGDREETTEAFF | TRBV5-8 | NA | TRBD1 | TRBJ1-1
TGTGCCAGCAGCTTGGCCCAGGTGCAGTACTTC | CASSLAQVQYF | TRBV5-6 | NA | NA | TRBJ2-7
TGTGCCAGCAGCCCCCGGCAGGCGAACTCTGGAAACACCATATATTTT | CASSPRQANSGNTIYF | TRBV13 | once | NA | TRBJ1-3
TGTGCCTGGAGCCCACAGGGGCAAGAGACCCAGTACTTC | CAWSPQGQETQYF | TRBV30 | NA | TRBD1 | TRBJ2-5
TGTGCCAGCAGCCGGGTCGGACATACCAAAGAGACCCAGTACTTC | CASSRVGHTKETQYF | TRBV5-6 | NA | NA | TRBJ2-5
TGTGCCAGCAGGAGGGCAGCTTCTGGAAACACCATATATTTT | CASRRAASGNTIYF | TRBV6-1 | NA | NA | TRBJ1-3
TGTGCCAGCAGGTTAGCGGGGGTCAGCTCCTACAATGAGCAGTTCTTC | CASRLAGVSSYNEQFF | TRBV2 | once | TRBD2 | TRBJ2-1
TGTGCCAGCTCGCCCGCACAAAAAGGGGAAAACCTCTCCTACGAGCAGTACTTC | CASSPAQKGENLSYEQYF | TRBV27 | NA | NA | TRBJ2-7
TGTGCCACCGACCCCCCGGGAAGAGGAGCCGGGGAGCTGTTTTTT | CATDPPGRGAGELFF | TRBV19 | NA | NA | TRBJ2-2
TGTGCCAGCAGTGCCGATAAATGGGGACAGGGGGCACGGGGCTACACCTTC | CASSADKWGQGARGYTF | TRBV25-1 | NA | TRBD1 | TRBJ1-2
TGTGCCATCAGCTCAGGGACAGGGGAGCTGTTTTTT | CAISSGTGELFF | TRBV10-3 | NA | NA | TRBJ2-2
TGTGCTAGTGGGTTGACGCCCCTTGATGTTAGCGGGGGATACACCGGGGAGCTGTTTTTT | CASGLTPLDVSGGYTGELFF | TRBV12-5 | NA | TRBD2 | TRBJ2-2
TGTGCCAGCAGTTTGCCTCTGGGGGGGCCCAACACTGAAGCTTTCTTT | CASSLPLGGPNTEAFF | TRBV6-6 | NA | NA | TRBJ1-1